The 29 T cell receptor beta chains reported below all come from one sample, sequenced in a study of blood T cells in healthy people across ages. The authors ran a second PCR of roughly 6 to 12 cycles using a sample-barcoded 5' primer and a J-beta primer mix. TCRdb re-analysed the 5' RACE reads in MiXCR, keeping a single row per CDR3 protein. Of over 950,000 distinct CDR3 sequences in the sample, around two fifths were seen once. The sequenced sample consisted of blood. The receptors were gathered from a man aged 18 to 35 in good health.

The chain couples TRBV7-7 to TRBJ2-1; 7 nucleotides agree with TRBD2. The germline V gene encodes CDR1 SSHAT and CDR2 FNYEAQ (reference sequence). After removal of 3 bases from V and 8 bases from J, the junction contained 4 bases not matched to a gene. The CDR3 is 13 residues long. The CDR3 region has the DNA TGTGCCAGCAGCTTGGGCGGGAGACATGAGCAGTTCTTC. This codes for CASSLGGRHEQFF.

This clonotype was counted only a few times. V and J are TRBV6-6 and TRBJ1-6, with D perhaps TRBD1 (5 bases). V shed 2 bases and J shed 8 bases, with 10 bases lying between them. The CDR3 contains 14 residues. Germline V gene data show CDR1 as MNHNY and CDR2 as SVGAGI (reference sequence). CDR3 residues: CASSYSPGDSPLHF. The CDR3 DNA follows: TGTGCCAGCAGTTACAGCCCGGGGGATTCACCCCTCCACTTT.

The rearrangement links TRBV6-5 to TRBJ1-1; D is uncertain. The CDR3 contains 13 residues. Deletions cut 6 bases from V and 3 bases from J, with 11 bases between. Germline V gives CDR1 MNHEY, CDR2 SVGAGI. As DNA, the CDR3 is TGTGCCAGCAGACCTAACGTGGACACTGAAGCTTTCTTT. Its translation is CASRPNVDTEAFF.

This clonotype came up a few times. The chain employs TRBV29-1 and TRBJ2-5; D is uncertain. CDR1 and CDR2 from the germline V gene are SQVTM and ANQGSEA. The CDR3 covers 16 residues. V lost 3 bases to trimming and J lost 5 bases, with 22 bases between them. CDR3 sequence reads: CSVEGLESLTRETQYF. The CDR3 region has the DNA TGCAGCGTTGAGGGGTTAGAGTCTCTCACCCGGGAGACCCAGTACTTC.

V and J are TRBV9 and TRBJ1-4; D ambiguous. The CDR3 is made up of 14 amino acids. V gave up 1 base and J gave up 4 bases, with 8 bases separating them. Germline loops: CDR1 SGDLS, CDR2 YYNGEE. The CDR3 DNA sequence: TGTGCCAGCAGCGTACGCGGTCTTAATGAAAAACTGTTTTTT. It yields the protein CASSVRGLNEKLFF.

The chain is built from TRBV6-2 or TRBV6-3 and TRBJ1-5, with D possibly matching TRBD1 (6 bases). The CDR3 has 14 amino acids. V shed 6 bases and J shed 5 bases, with 14 bases lying between them. Germline V gene data show CDR1 as MNHEY and CDR2 as SVGEGT. The CDR3 bases are TGTGCCAGCAGCATCCGGGACATATATCAGCCCCAGCATTTT. This translates into CASSIRDIYQPQHF.

This clonotype was seen at least ten times. The CDR3 DNA is TGCAGCGTTGAAAGGCGGGATTCAGATACGCAGTATTTT. Translated: CSVERRDSDTQYF. The J gene is TRBJ2-3, the V gene TRBV29-1, with D perhaps TRBD2 (6 bases). The CDR3 loop spans 13 amino acids. Germline V CDR1 and CDR2: SQVTM, ANQGSEA. The V end was cut by 2 bases, the J end by 4 bases, with 10 bases between.

The chain is built from TRBV9 and TRBJ1-2; D gene uncertain. This CDR3 spans 15 amino acids. The V gene lost 0 bases and the J gene lost 5 bases, with 14 bases spanning the gap. CDR1 SGDLS and CDR2 YYNGEE come from the germline V gene. The CDR3 DNA is TGTGCCAGCAGCGTAGGTACAGAACCTTTGTATGGCTACACCTTC. It translates to CASSVGTEPLYGYTF.

The rearrangement links TRBV3-1 to TRBJ1-5; 9 nucleotides agree with TRBD1. Germline loops: CDR1 LGHDT, CDR2 YNNKEL (reference sequence). This CDR3 has 15 amino acids. Trimming cost V 4 bases and J 6 bases; bases outside gene matches: 7. CDR3 region: CASSPGQGSAQPQHF. DNA of the CDR3: TGTGCCAGCAGCCCTGGACAGGGGAGCGCTCAGCCCCAGCATTTT.

Turning to this clonotype: One junction end disagrees with the germline gene, perhaps due to a read error. V and J are TRBV7-3 and TRBJ2-3, with D possibly being TRBD1 (5 bases). The CDR3 has 13 amino acids. Per germline, CDR1 SGHTA and CDR2 FQGTGA. In DNA, the CDR3 is TGTGCCGGCAGCTTAACACAGGCAGATACGCAGTATTTT. Translated, it gives CAGSLTQADTQYF.

This sequence joins TRBV27 and TRBJ1-1; possibly TRBD1 for D (5 bases). V gave up 8 bases and J gave up 4 bases, with 23 bases separating them. Germline CDR1 is MNHEY and CDR2 is SMNVEV (reference sequence). This CDR3 is built from 16 residues. CDR3 amino acids: CASGKAVVQGSTEAFF. The CDR3 nucleotides are TGTGCCAGCGGAAAGGCCGTAGTGCAGGGTTCCACTGAAGCTTTCTTT.

The chain joins TRBV9 to TRBJ1-1; weak D call: TRBD1 (6 bases). The CDR3 consists of 13 residues. CDR1 is SGDLS and CDR2 is YYNGEE in the germline V gene. The germline V and J ends were trimmed by 3 bases and 7 bases, with 13 bases remaining between them. The CDR3 sequence is CASSGSPGVEAFF. The CDR3 DNA sequence: TGTGCCAGCAGCGGTTCCCCAGGGGTTGAAGCTTTCTTT.

The rearrangement uses TRBV12-5 and TRBJ2-3, with TRBD2 as a possible D gene (5 bases). Trimming left V 3 bases short and J 2 bases short, with 9 bases between. The CDR3 sequence is 14 residues long. CDR1 and CDR2 from the germline V gene are LGHNT and FRNRAP. In nucleotides, the CDR3 is TGTGCTAGTGGTTTAATGAGGGCCACAGATACGCAGTATTTT. Encoded protein: CASGLMRATDTQYF.

The sample holds a few counts of this clonotype. The V gene is TRBV21-1, the J gene TRBJ1-5; no DNA check was done on the table's D call, TRBD1. TRBV21-1 corresponds to a pseudogene. This CDR3 has 14 amino acids. The CDR3 here is CASSRGDSNQPQHF. As DNA, the CDR3 is TGTGCCAGCAGCAGGGGGGATAGCAATCAGCCCCAGCATTTT.

The chain carries TRBV7-9 and TRBJ1-6; D is possibly TRBD1 (5 bases). V was shortened by 5 bases and J by 7 bases, with 18 bases between the two germline ends. From germline, CDR1 is SEHNR and CDR2 FQNEAQ (reference sequence). The CDR3 spans 16 residues. In DNA, the CDR3 is TGTGCCAGCAGCGGTGACACGGAAAGGGGAAATTCACCCCTCCACTTT. Residues: CASSGDTERGNSPLHF.

J is TRBJ2-1 and V is TRBV7-2; TRBD1 aligns across 8 bases. Trimming removed 5 bases from V and 1 base from J; junction bases left unmatched: 13. Per germline, CDR1 SGHTA and CDR2 FQGNSA. The CDR3 length is 18 residues. CDR3 DNA sequence: TGTGCCAGCAGCCCGGCCCCCGGGACAGGATTATCCTACAATGAGCAGTTCTTC. It specifies CASSPAPGTGLSYNEQFF.

This clonotype was observed a handful of times. This chain connects TRBV27 to TRBJ2-5, with TRBD1 as a possible D gene (5 bases). Germline CDR1 reads MNHEY; CDR2 reads SMNVEV (reference sequence). The germline V and J ends were trimmed by 5 bases and 5 bases, with 12 bases remaining between them. The CDR3 sequence is 13 residues long. The CDR3 is CASSPGIWETQYF. CDR3 DNA: TGTGCCAGCAGTCCAGGGATTTGGGAGACCCAGTACTTC.

The chain combines TRBV20-1 with TRBJ2-1, with TRBD1 matching 10 bases. CDR3 length equals 14 residues. Germline trimming cut 8 bases from V and 5 bases from J; bases unmatched to any gene: 9. The germline CDR1 and CDR2 sequences are DFQATT and SNEGSKA (reference sequence). The CDR3 DNA is TGCAGTTCAGACAGGGGGCCGGAGGACAATGAGCAGTTCTTC. Encoded protein: CSSDRGPEDNEQFF.

This clonotype was recorded many times. This chain connects TRBV6-6 to TRBJ1-2, with 10 bases lining up with TRBD1. The trim removed 4 bases at V and 4 bases at J, leaving 6 bases unmatched. This CDR3 spans 15 amino acids. Germline V gives CDR1 MNHNY, CDR2 SVGAGI (reference sequence). CDR3 residues: CASSFLGQGSYGYTF. CDR3 nucleotides: TGTGCCAGCAGTTTTTTGGGACAGGGGTCCTATGGCTACACCTTC.

This clonotype showed up just a few times. The chain carries TRBV2 and TRBJ1-1; TRBD1 agrees at 9 bases. The germline CDR1 and CDR2 sequences are SNHLY and FYNNEI. After removal of 7 bases from V and 3 bases from J, the junction contained 6 bases not matched to a gene. The length of the CDR3 is 14 residues. CDR3 coding DNA: TGTGCCAGCAAGATCGACAGGGGGGACACTGAAGCTTTCTTT. Protein product: CASKIDRGDTEAFF.

This clonotype was recorded a few times. The gene calls are TRBV20-1 and TRBJ1-6, with TRBD1 matching over 7 bases. Germline-derived CDR1 and CDR2 are DFQATT and SNEGSKA (reference sequence). CDR3 length equals 14 residues. Germline trimming cut 5 bases from V and 4 bases from J; bases unmatched to any gene: 5. The CDR3 protein is CSALLTGYNSPLHF. CDR3 bases: TGCAGTGCTCTACTGACAGGGTATAATTCACCCCTCCACTTT.

This clonotype has more than one count but fewer than ten. This chain uses TRBV6-1 with TRBJ1-5; D gene uncertain. The germline V gene has CDR1 MNHNS and CDR2 SASEGT. V lost 0 bases and J 2 bases, leaving 11 bases between the germline ends. This CDR3 spans 16 amino acids. The CDR3: CASSEALSHRNQPQHF. The CDR3 DNA sequence: TGTGCCAGCAGTGAAGCCTTGAGCCACCGCAATCAGCCCCAGCATTTT.

The chain couples TRBV12-3 or TRBV12-4 to TRBJ2-7, with TRBD1 as a possible D gene (6 bases). The end of the DNA aligns better with TRBJ2-5, so the J call may be wrong. CDR3 length: 15 amino acids. The CDR3 DNA reads TGTGCCAGCAGTCCCTTTGGACAGCAGGGGTTGACCCAGTACTTC. It codes for CASSPFGQQGLTQYF.

The chain employs TRBV6-2 or TRBV6-3 and TRBJ1-4, with D tentatively TRBD1 (5 bases). This CDR3 region has 16 residues. Trimming cost V 4 bases and J 10 bases, with 22 bases left between them. CDR1 and CDR2 (germline): MNHEY, SVGEGT. The CDR3 loop reads CASSSDSDLGDGKLFF. Here the CDR3 DNA reads TGTGCCAGCAGTTCTGACAGTGACCTCGGAGATGGAAAACTGTTTTTT.

The chain recombines TRBV12-3 or TRBV12-4 with TRBJ1-2; D remains unclear. This CDR3 contains 15 residues. V was cut by 2 bases and J by 8 bases, with 18 bases left in between. CDR3 DNA: TGTGCCAGCAGTTTATTGGGCAGTTCTCTCTGGGGCTACACCTTC. Translating gives CASSLLGSSLWGYTF.

V and J are TRBV28 and TRBJ2-1, with TRBD2 identical over 8 bases. V gave up 6 bases and J gave up 0 bases; unmatched junction bases: 10. From germline, CDR1 is MDHEN and CDR2 SYDVKM. The CDR3 extends over 17 amino acids. CDR3 coding DNA: TGTGCCAGCAGACCCCCACGGGGGGGCCTCTCCTACAATGAGCAGTTCTTC. This translates into CASRPPRGGLSYNEQFF.

This clonotype was observed a few times. The chain has TRBV20-1 and TRBJ1-5; D possibly corresponds to TRBD1 (5 bases). Germline V CDR1 and CDR2: DFQATT, SNEGSKA (reference sequence). The CDR3 length is 19 residues. V lost 0 bases and J 0 bases, leaving 21 bases between the germline ends. In nucleotides, the CDR3 is TGCAGTGCTAGAGATGGAAGGGGCTCGAGTGTTCGTAGCAATCAGCCCCAGCATTTT. As protein: CSARDGRGSSVRSNQPQHF.

This clonotype was observed at least ten times. The J gene is TRBJ2-3, the V gene TRBV12-3 or TRBV12-4; 7 positions match TRBD1. The CDR3 runs 15 residues. V was clipped by 5 bases and J by 2 bases; unmatched bases: 7. This CDR3 reads CASSPGQENTDTQYF. The CDR3 region has the DNA TGTGCCAGCAGTCCAGGACAGGAGAACACAGATACGCAGTATTTT.

CDR3 in DNA: TGTGCCAGCAGCTTAGCTTCGGGGAAGTCTGAAGCTTTCTTT. Translating gives CASSLASGKSEAFF. V and J are TRBV7-2 and TRBJ1-1; D gene ambiguous. The V gene lost 0 bases and the J gene lost 6 bases, with 11 bases spanning the gap. Germline-derived CDR1 and CDR2 are SGHTA and FQGNSA. The CDR3 length is 14 residues.